Following are 17 T cell receptor beta chains from one sample sequenced in a study of blood T cell repertoires in acute mononucleosis. Sample time point: acute infectious mononucleosis, at clinical presentation within 2 weeks of symptom onset (visit 1). The data were produced by immunoSEQ multiplex PCR, yet TCRdb's version contains in-frame clones alone and is incomplete. The data hold approximately 2,200 clones, with about 31% observed a single time. The sample was EBV YVL epitope tetramer+ CD8+ T cells sorted from PBMCs, taken during acute infectious mononucleosis. The subset: CD8 T cells binding a tetramer with EBV BRLF1 109-117 peptide (YVL-BR). These receptors were taken from a woman aged 18 to 35 with infectious mononucleosis caused by EBV.

Only a few counts were recorded for this clone. CDR3 bases: TGTGCCAGCAGTCCCTGGGACAGAGTCTACGAGCAGTACTTC. It codes for CASSPWDRVYEQYF. This rearrangement joins TRBV5-6 to TRBJ2-7; 7 bases fit TRBD1. This CDR3 has 14 amino acids. The V and J ends lost 5 bases and 3 bases, in that order; junction bases with no gene match: 8. Germline values: CDR1 SGHDT, CDR2 YYEEEE.

This clone appeared many times. No DNA is shown, since the ends of the CDR3 on it are uncertain; the CDR3 is the one TCRdb lists. J is TRBJ1-5 and V is TRBV28. The CDR3 region is 15 residues in length, termini included. CDR1 is MDHEN, CDR2 SYDVKM, per germline. The CDR3 sequence is CASSFLLGGLSPSIF.

This clone was detected a few times. The V gene is TRBV28, the J gene TRBJ2-1, with a weak D call TRBD2 (6 bases). CDR1 and CDR2 (germline): MDHEN, SYDVKM. Trimming cost V 7 bases and J 10 bases, with 14 bases left between them. CDR3 size: 12 residues. The chain's CDR3 is CASTLSGWEQFF. The CDR3 nucleotides are TGTGCCAGCACCCTAAGCGGGTGGGAGCAGTTCTTC.

This clone has at least ten counts. The chain uses TRBV6-6 and TRBJ2-3; 11 positions agree with TRBD2. The CDR3 runs to 15 residues. Germline CDR1 is MNHNY and CDR2 is SVGAGI (reference sequence). Germline trimming cut 8 bases from V and 4 bases from J; bases unmatched to any gene: 8. The CDR3 loop is CASRLILAGADTQYF. The CDR3 DNA is TGTGCCAGCCGACTCATACTAGCGGGGGCAGATACGCAGTATTTT.

This clone was recorded many times. The V gene is TRBV6-5, the J gene TRBJ1-1, with no clear D. The V end was cut by 5 bases, the J end by 11 bases, with 12 bases between. Germline lookup yields CDR1 MNHEY and CDR2 SVGAGI. The length of the CDR3 is 11 residues. The CDR3 protein is CASSHMFAAFF. The DNA for the CDR3 is TGTGCCAGCAGTCATATGTTTGCGGCTTTCTTT.

In this sample, this clone turned up many times. The chain links TRBV6-6 to TRBJ2-1; D uncertain. The CDR3 runs 11 residues. Germline CDR1 and CDR2: MNHNY and SVGAGI (reference sequence). V shed 8 bases and J shed 4 bases, with 6 bases lying between them. CDR3: CASGLYNEQFF. The CDR3 DNA follows: TGTGCCAGCGGATTATACAATGAGCAGTTCTTC.

As regards this clone: A read error likely explains this, since a far larger clone differs by one base. The chain links TRBV5-1 to TRBJ2-7, with D unresolved. V dropped 0 bases and J dropped 7 bases, with 17 bases sitting between them. Germline CDR1 reads SGHRS; CDR2 reads YFSETQ. This CDR3 is 15 amino acids long. CDR3 loop: CASSLAETTLKEQYF. CDR3 in DNA: TGCGCCAGCAGCTTGGCCGAGACAACCCTCAAAGAGCAGTACTTC.

About this clone: The junction departs from germline at one end; a sequencing error may be responsible. The rearrangement links TRBV28 to TRBJ1-5; maybe TRBD1 (6 bases). Germline V gene sequence: CDR1 MDHEN, CDR2 SYDVKM. The CDR3 has 15 amino acids. The CDR3 coding sequence is TGTGCCAGCAGTTTCCTTCTGGGGGGGGCTCATCCCCATCATTTT. As protein: CASSFLLGGAHPHHF.

This clone was counted between two and nine times. V usage is TRBV7-3 and J usage is TRBJ2-1; D may be TRBD2 (5 bases). The length of the CDR3 is 14 residues. The germline gives CDR1 SGHTA, CDR2 FQGTGA. V lost 5 bases, J lost 10 bases, and 18 bases lay in between. DNA for the CDR3: TGTGCCAGCAGCCCCGACCCCACGGGGTACGAGCAGTTCTTC. It is translated as CASSPDPTGYEQFF.

The V and J genes are TRBV27 and TRBJ1-1; D not certain. Between the trimmed V and J ends, which lost 3 bases and 0 bases, there was a span of 14 bases. Germline V gives CDR1 MNHEY, CDR2 SMNVEV (reference sequence). The length of the CDR3 is 16 residues. The CDR3 loop reads CASSFLGLSMNTEAFF. CDR3 coding DNA: TGTGCCAGCAGTTTTCTGGGTCTGTCAATGAACACTGAAGCTTTCTTT.

The rearrangement uses TRBV11-2 and TRBJ2-7; D may be TRBD1 (5 bases). The CDR3 consists of 16 residues. V lost 6 bases and J lost 1, with 19 bases in between. CDR1 is SGHAT and CDR2 is FQNNGV in the germline V gene. The CDR3 nucleotides are TGTGCCAGCAGTTTAACGATCAGGGAACCTTCCTACGAGCAGTACTTC. Protein product: CASSLTIREPSYEQYF.

This clone was detected ten times or more. The chain couples TRBV7-8 to TRBJ2-7; 7 bases fit TRBD1. V lost 0 bases, J lost 7 bases, and 3 bases stayed unmatched. CDR1 and CDR2 from the germline V gene are SGHVS and FQNEAQ. The length of the CDR3 is 13 residues. This chain's CDR3 is CASSLAPTGEQYF. CDR3 DNA sequence: TGTGCCAGCAGCTTAGCGCCGACAGGGGAGCAGTACTTC.

The CDR3 DNA reads TGCAGCTTAGGTGGGACAGGGTCCGGGACTAGCGGGGCATACTCCTACAATGAGCAGTTCTTC. It codes for CSLGGTGSGTSGAYSYNEQFF. This chain links TRBV29-1 with TRBJ2-1; 13 nucleotides match TRBD2. The V segment lost 8 bases and the J segment 0 bases; nucleotides outside the gene matches: 22. The CDR3 totals 21 residues. Germline-derived CDR1 and CDR2 are SQVTM and ANQGSEA.

Concerning this clone itself: The junction differs from germline at one of its ends, possibly a read error. This CDR3 is also generated by other DNA sequences in the sample. V usage is TRBV29-1 and J usage is TRBJ2-1; 9 bases line up with TRBD1. The CDR3 has 21 amino acids. In germline, CDR1 is SQVTM, CDR2 ANQGSEA. The CDR3 spells CSVGGTGSGTCGAYSYNELFF. The CDR3 nucleotides read TGCAGCGTAGGAGGGACAGGGTCCGGGACTTGCGGGGCATACTCCTACAATGAGCTGTTCTTC.

The gene calls are TRBV29-1 and TRBJ2-1, with D unresolved. The germline CDR1 and CDR2 sequences are SQVTM and ANQGSEA. The CDR3 totals 13 residues. The V end was cut by 4 bases, the J end by 15 bases, with 22 bases between. CDR3 bases: TGCAGCGTTGTGGAGCCCTCCTACAATGAGTTGTTCTTC. Protein: CSVVEPSYNELFF.

In its sample, this clone was seen a few times. The rearrangement links TRBV19 to TRBJ1-1; maybe TRBD1 (6 bases). The CDR3 runs 14 residues. Trimming took off 9 bases at V and 4 bases at J, with 18 bases between the two ends. In germline, CDR1 is LNHDA, CDR2 SQIVND (reference sequence). CDR3 protein: CASHLLGAGTEAFF. CDR3 nucleotide sequence: TGTGCCAGCCACTTGTTGGGGGCTGGCACTGAAGCTTTCTTT.

This clone was recorded a few times. Additional DNA sequences in this sample encode the identical CDR3. This sequence joins TRBV29-1 and TRBJ2-1; 13 nucleotides align to TRBD2. The CDR3 covers 21 residues. The ends lost 6 bases at V and 9 bases at J; junction bases unmatched: 29. Germline V gene data show CDR1 as SQVTM and CDR2 as ANQGSEA. The CDR3 DNA follows: TGCAGCGTAGGTGGGACAGGGTCCGGGACTAGCGGGGCATACTCCTTCATTGAGCAGTTCTTC. Amino acids: CSVGGTGSGTSGAYSFIEQFF.